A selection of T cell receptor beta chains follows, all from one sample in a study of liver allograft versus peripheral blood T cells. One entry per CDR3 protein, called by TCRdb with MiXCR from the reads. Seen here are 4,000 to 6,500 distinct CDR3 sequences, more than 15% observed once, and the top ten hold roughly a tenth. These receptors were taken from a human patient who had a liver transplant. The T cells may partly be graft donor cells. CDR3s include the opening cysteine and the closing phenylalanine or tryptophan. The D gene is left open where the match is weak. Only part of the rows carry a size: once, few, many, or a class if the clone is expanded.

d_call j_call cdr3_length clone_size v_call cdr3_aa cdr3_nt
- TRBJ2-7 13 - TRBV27 CASSLQRHLVQYF TGTGCCAGCAGTTTACAAAGACACTTAGTGCAGTACTTC
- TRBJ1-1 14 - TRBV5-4 CASSFKGPNTEAFF TGTGCCAGCAGCTTCAAGGGACCGAACACTGAAGCTTTCTTT
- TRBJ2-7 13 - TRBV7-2 CASSPHIWYEQYF TGTGCCAGCAGCCCCCACATATGGTACGAGCAGTACTTC
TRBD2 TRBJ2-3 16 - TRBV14 CASSQNRGGSTDTQYF TGTGCCAGCAGCCAAAACCGGGGGGGAAGCACAGATACGCAGTATTTT
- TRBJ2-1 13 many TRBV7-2 CASGRRGYNEQFF TGTGCCAGCGGGAGGCGGGGCTACAATGAGCAGTTCTTC
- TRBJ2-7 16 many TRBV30 CACLRIAGHGNYEQYF TGTGCCTGCCTACGGATTGCGGGACACGGGAACTACGAGCAGTACTTC
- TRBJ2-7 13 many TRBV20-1 CSASPLGEYEQYF TGCAGTGCTAGCCCCCTAGGCGAATACGAGCAGTACTTC
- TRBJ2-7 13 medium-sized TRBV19 CASSRPGDYEQYF TGTGCCAGTAGTCGCCCAGGGGACTACGAGCAGTACTTC
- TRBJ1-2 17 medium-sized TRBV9 CASSPDPFSDSNYGYTF TGTGCCAGCAGCCCCGACCCCTTCAGTGATTCTAACTATGGCTACACCTTC
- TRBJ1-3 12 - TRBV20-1 CSARSSGNTIYF TGCAGTGCTAGGAGCTCTGGAAACACCATATATTTT
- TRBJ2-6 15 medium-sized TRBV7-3 CASSLGSSGANVLTF TGTGCCAGCAGCTTAGGAAGCTCTGGGGCCAACGTCCTGACTTTC
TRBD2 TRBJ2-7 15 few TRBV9 CASSVSGGSSYEQYF TGTGCCAGCAGCGTTAGCGGGGGAAGCTCCTACGAGCAGTACTTC
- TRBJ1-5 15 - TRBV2 CASSEGGLGNQPQHF TGTGCCAGCAGTGAGGGGGGCCTAGGCAATCAGCCCCAGCATTTT
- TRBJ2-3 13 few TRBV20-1 CSARNQGGRTQYF TGCAGTGCTAGAAACCAGGGGGGCCGTACGCAGTATTTT
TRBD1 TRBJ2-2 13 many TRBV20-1 CTVGTGGTGELFF TGCACGGTCGGGACAGGGGGGACCGGGGAGCTGTTTTTT
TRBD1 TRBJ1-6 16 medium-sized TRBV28 CASRRSGQGKNSPLHF TGTGCCAGCAGACGCTCCGGACAGGGAAAGAATTCACCCCTCCACTTT
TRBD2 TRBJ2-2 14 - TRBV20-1 CSAKAGAHTGELFF TGCAGTGCTAAAGCGGGGGCCCACACCGGGGAGCTGTTTTTT
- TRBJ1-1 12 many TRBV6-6 CASKTGNTEAFF TGTGCCAGCAAAACGGGGAACACTGAAGCTTTCTTT
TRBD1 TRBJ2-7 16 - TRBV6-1 CASSPRPGTGHYEQYF TGTGCCAGCAGTCCCCGTCCCGGGACAGGACACTACGAGCAGTACTTC
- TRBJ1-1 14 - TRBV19 CASIPAGLNTEAFF TGTGCCAGTATCCCCGCGGGGTTGAACACTGAAGCTTTCTTT
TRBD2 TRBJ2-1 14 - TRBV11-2 CASSLSGGGNEQFF TGTGCCAGCAGCTTATCGGGGGGGGGGAATGAGCAGTTCTTC
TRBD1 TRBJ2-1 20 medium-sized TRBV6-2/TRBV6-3 CASSYRGTGGNGRAYNEQFF TGTGCCAGCAGTTACCGGGGGACAGGGGGTAACGGGAGGGCATACAATGAGCAGTTCTTC
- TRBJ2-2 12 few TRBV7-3 CASSSLGGELFF TGTGCCAGCAGTTCGCTGGGCGGGGAGCTGTTTTTT
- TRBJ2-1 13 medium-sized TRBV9 CASSAQPSDEQFF TGTGCCAGCAGCGCTCAACCGTCTGATGAGCAGTTCTTC
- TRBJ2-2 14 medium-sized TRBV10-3 CAISDTGYTGELFF TGTGCCATCAGTGACACAGGGTACACCGGGGAGCTGTTTTTT
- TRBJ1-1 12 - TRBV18 CASSLVPAEAFF TGTGCCAGCTCACTCGTCCCGGCTGAAGCTTTCTTT
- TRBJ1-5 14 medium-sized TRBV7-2 CASSLRSSNQPQHF TGTGCCAGCAGCTTACGAAGTAGCAATCAGCCCCAGCATTTT
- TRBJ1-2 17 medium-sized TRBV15 CATSRDGRFQGPAYGTF TGTGCCACCAGCAGAGATGGTCGGTTTCAGGGACCCGCCTACGGCACCTTC
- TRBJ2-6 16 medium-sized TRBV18 CASSPGRYSGANVLTF TGTGCCAGCTCACCAGGGAGATACTCTGGGGCCAACGTCCTGACTTTC
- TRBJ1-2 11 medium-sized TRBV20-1 CSARDPYGYTF TGCAGTGCTAGAGATCCCTATGGCTACACCTTC
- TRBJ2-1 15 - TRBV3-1 CASSQELLRGNEQFF TGTGCCAGCAGCCAAGAGTTGCTTAGGGGTAATGAGCAGTTCTTC
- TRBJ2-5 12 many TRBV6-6 CASSIGIETQYF TGTGCCAGCAGTATAGGGATAGAGACCCAGTACTTC
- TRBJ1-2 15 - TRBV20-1 CSARVTNRGGYGYTF TGCAGTGCTAGAGTTACGAACCGGGGGGGCTATGGCTACACCTTC
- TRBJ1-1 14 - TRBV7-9 CASSLGSVNTEAFF TGTGCCAGCAGCCTAGGGAGCGTGAACACTGAAGCTTTCTTT
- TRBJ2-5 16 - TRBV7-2 CASSFNRGGGKETQYF TGTGCCAGCAGCTTTAACAGGGGAGGGGGAAAAGAGACCCAGTACTTC
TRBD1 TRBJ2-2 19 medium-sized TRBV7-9 CASSHSNLATGGQVGELFF TGTGCCAGCAGCCATTCCAATTTGGCTACAGGGGGCCAGGTCGGGGAGCTGTTTTTT